These T cell receptor beta chains were read from a single sample in a study of blood T cell repertoires in COVID-19. Assay used: immunoSEQ multiplex PCR; TCRdb lists only in-frame clones, some missing. In the table there are some 290,000 clones, roughly 87% of which are singletons. Specimen: peripheral blood. These receptors came from a woman in her fifties or sixties who had recovered from COVID-19. The CDR3 runs from the conserved cysteine through the conserved F or W. D genes are given only for firm matches. Where a row states a size, it is once, few, many or the class of an expanded clone; other rows omit it.

V: TRBV4-3
D: TRBD2
J: TRBJ2-7
size: once
DNA: TGCGCCAGCAGCCCAACGGGGGAGGGGTACGAGCAGTACTTC
CDR3: CASSPTGEGYEQYF

V: TRBV6-2/TRBV6-3
D: TRBD2
J: TRBJ2-7
size: .
DNA: TGTGCCAGCAGCCAAACGGGAGGGAATCGGGGGGAGCAGTACTTC
CDR3: CASSQTGGNRGEQYF

V: TRBV6-5
D: .
J: TRBJ1-3
size: .
DNA: TGTGCCAGCTTTCAGGCTGGAAACACCATATATTTT
CDR3: CASFQAGNTIYF

V: TRBV9
D: TRBD2
J: TRBJ2-3
size: .
DNA: TGTGCCAGCAGCCCCGTGAGCGGGGGTTGGGATACGCAGTATTTT
CDR3: CASSPVSGGWDTQYF

V: TRBV7-3
D: TRBD1
J: TRBJ2-7
size: .
DNA: TGTGCCAGCAGCAAGGGGCAGGGGGCGTCGTACGAGCAGTACTTC
CDR3: CASSKGQGASYEQYF

V: TRBV10-3
D: TRBD1
J: TRBJ1-6
size: .
DNA: TGTGCCATCAGTCCATCCGGACAGGCGTGGGGTGTGAGTTCACCCCTCCACTTT
CDR3: CAISPSGQAWGVSSPLHF

V: TRBV30
D: .
J: TRBJ1-2
size: .
DNA: TGTGCCTGGGGCAGGGTTACGCTTTATGGCTACACCTTC
CDR3: CAWGRVTLYGYTF

V: TRBV5-1
D: TRBD1
J: TRBJ2-2
size: .
DNA: TGCGCCAGCAGCCGACAGGGGCGGGACACCGGGGAGCTGTTTTTT
CDR3: CASSRQGRDTGELFF

V: TRBV7-2
D: .
J: TRBJ2-7
size: once
DNA: TGTGCCAGCAGCCCGACTCGGGAAGCGGTCTACGAGCAGTACTTC
CDR3: CASSPTREAVYEQYF

V: TRBV28
D: .
J: TRBJ2-7
size: .
DNA: TGTGCCAGCAGTTTATCACCCGGGAATCGGCACGAGCAGTACTTC
CDR3: CASSLSPGNRHEQYF

V: TRBV7-8
D: TRBD1
J: TRBJ1-6
size: .
DNA: TGTGCCAGCAGCTTAACGGACAGGGGATTGAGGTCACCCCTCCACTTT
CDR3: CASSLTDRGLRSPLHF

V: TRBV12-3/TRBV12-4
D: .
J: TRBJ1-1
size: .
DNA: TGTGCCAGCAGCACGACAGTGAACACTGAAGCTTTCTTT
CDR3: CASSTTVNTEAFF

V: TRBV7-2
D: TRBD2
J: TRBJ2-1
size: .
DNA: TGTGCCAGCAGCTTAGCCGGGACTAGCGTCAATGAGCAGTTCTTC
CDR3: CASSLAGTSVNEQFF

V: TRBV2
D: TRBD1
J: TRBJ1-6
size: .
DNA: TGTGCCAGCCAGGACAGGGGCTATAATTCACCCCTCCACTTT
CDR3: CASQDRGYNSPLHF

V: TRBV19
D: .
J: TRBJ2-6
size: .
DNA: TGTGCCAGTAGTAAAGTCGGAACAGGGTTGGTTTCTGGGGCCAACGTCCTGACTTTC
CDR3: CASSKVGTGLVSGANVLTF

V: TRBV28
D: .
J: TRBJ2-3
size: .
DNA: TGTGCCAGCAGCCATCCGACAGACATGATTTTCGCAGATACGCAGTATTTT
CDR3: CASSHPTDMIFADTQYF

V: TRBV9
D: TRBD2
J: TRBJ2-5
size: .
DNA: TGTGCCAGCAGCCCTAAGGCGGGGGGGCCATTAGGAGAGACCCAGTACTTC
CDR3: CASSPKAGGPLGETQYF

V: TRBV7-9
D: TRBD2
J: TRBJ2-3
size: .
DNA: TGTGCCAGCAGCCCTTTGGGGAGGGCAGATACGCAGTATTTT
CDR3: CASSPLGRADTQYF

V: TRBV11-1
D: .
J: TRBJ1-2
size: .
DNA: TGTGCCAGCAGCTTAGGCCGAGGAGATGGCTACACCTTC
CDR3: CASSLGRGDGYTF

V: TRBV6-6
D: TRBD1
J: TRBJ2-7
size: once
DNA: TGTGCCAGCAGTTACGGGGGACAGGCGAACTCCTACGAGCAGTACTTC
CDR3: CASSYGGQANSYEQYF

V: TRBV10-3
D: .
J: TRBJ2-2
size: .
DNA: TGTGCCATCAGTGGCACAGGTCCCTGGCTGTTTTTT
CDR3: CAISGTGPWLFF

V: TRBV6-4
D: TRBD2
J: TRBJ2-1
size: once
DNA: TGTGCCAGCAGTCGACTAGCGGGAGGGGAGGTGCAGTTCTTC
CDR3: CASSRLAGGEVQFF

V: TRBV3-1/TRBV3-2
D: .
J: TRBJ2-7
size: .
DNA: TGTGCCAGCAGCCCCTGGGGCCAGCGACCCTCCTCCTACGAGCAGTACTTC
CDR3: CASSPWGQRPSSYEQYF

V: TRBV5-1
D: TRBD1
J: TRBJ2-2
size: .
DNA: TGCGCCAGCAACAGACAGGGGGACACCGGGGAGCTGTTTTTT
CDR3: CASNRQGDTGELFF

V: TRBV9
D: .
J: TRBJ2-2
size: .
DNA: TGTGCCAGCAGCCCTATGAGCGGATTGAACACCGGGGAGCTGTTTTTT
CDR3: CASSPMSGLNTGELFF

V: TRBV6-5
D: .
J: TRBJ1-4
size: .
DNA: TGTGCCAGCAGTTCCACAGGGATGCTCGAAAAACTGTTTTTT
CDR3: CASSSTGMLEKLFF

V: TRBV11-2
D: TRBD1
J: TRBJ2-1
size: once
DNA: TGTGCCAGCAGCCGATCCCGTGTAGGGACAGTACACAATGAGCAGTTCTTC
CDR3: CASSRSRVGTVHNEQFF

V: TRBV6-2/TRBV6-3
D: .
J: TRBJ1-5
size: .
DNA: TGTGCCAGCAGTTACTCGGCCGGGGATAGCAATCAGCCCCAGCATTTT
CDR3: CASSYSAGDSNQPQHF

V: TRBV29-1
D: .
J: TRBJ2-7
size: many
DNA: TGCAGCGCTGCGGACAGCTACGAGCAGTACTTC
CDR3: CSAADSYEQYF

V: TRBV19
D: .
J: TRBJ1-3
size: .
DNA: TGTGCCAGTAGTAGACAGCGAGCCGAGGTGGAATCCTCTGGAAACACCATATATTTT
CDR3: CASSRQRAEVESSGNTIYF

V: TRBV4-3
D: TRBD1
J: TRBJ2-3
size: .
DNA: TGCGCCAGCAGCCAAGTAAGGGGGCGCTTGACAGATACGCAGTATTTT
CDR3: CASSQVRGRLTDTQYF

V: TRBV21-1
D: .
J: TRBJ2-7
size: .
DNA: TGTGCCAGCAGCTTTGGGGTTAGGCGGGATTCTTACGAGCAGTACTTC
CDR3: CASSFGVRRDSYEQYF

V: TRBV4-1
D: TRBD2
J: TRBJ2-3
size: .
DNA: TGCGCCAGCAGTCATGGGCGGGGGGGCCTGGATACGCAGTATTTT
CDR3: CASSHGRGGLDTQYF

V: TRBV5-1
D: TRBD2
J: TRBJ2-1
size: .
DNA: TGCGCCAGCAGCTTAGCGGGAGGGCCTCAGAATGAGCAGTTCTTC
CDR3: CASSLAGGPQNEQFF

V: TRBV2
D: TRBD1
J: TRBJ2-7
size: .
DNA: TGTGCCAGCAGTGGACAGGGGGACGTATACGAGCAGTACTTC
CDR3: CASSGQGDVYEQYF

V: TRBV5-5
D: .
J: TRBJ1-1
size: .
DNA: TGTGCCAGCAGCTTGGCCGGAGGCTTCTGGAACACTGAAGCTTTCTTT
CDR3: CASSLAGGFWNTEAFF